These 17 T cell receptor beta chains originate from one sample sequenced in a study of OX40 agonist ivuxolimab in advanced cancers. This table comes from immunoSEQ multiplex PCR, and its TCRdb copy is limited to in-frame clones, with some not included. The table includes about 82,000 clones, roughly 80% detected once. The source was CD4+ or CD8+ T cells sorted from blood, collected in a trial of the OX40 agonist ivuxolimab. These receptors all come from an adult with an advanced solid tumor such as melanoma, head and neck, liver or kidney cancer.

The CDR3 sequence: CASSTRTGGLYEQYF. The CDR3 nucleotides are TGCGCCAGCAGCACCCGGACAGGTGGCCTCTACGAGCAGTACTTC. The chain recombines TRBV5-1 with TRBJ2-7; the match to TRBD1 covers 7 bases. Germline V gene lookup returns CDR1 SGHRS and CDR2 YFSETQ. V shed 4 bases, J shed 3 bases, and the junction held 10 bases outside the gene matches. The CDR3 consists of 15 residues. The whole variable domain, filled in from reference TRBV5-1 and TRBJ2-7, reads KAGVTQTPRYLIKTRGQQVTLSCSPISGHRSVSWYQQTPGQGLQFLFEYFSETQRNKGNFPGRFSGRQFSNSRSEMNVSTLELGDSALYLCASSTRTGGLYEQYFGPGTRLTVT.

This chain uses TRBV15 with TRBJ2-5; possible D gene TRBD2, 6 bases. CDR1 and CDR2 (germline): LNHNV, YYDKDF (reference sequence). This CDR3 has 15 residues. Trimming shortened V by 1 base and J by 2 bases, and 11 bases separated the two germline ends. CDR3 loop: CATSRVGGGQETQYF. CDR3 in DNA: TGTGCCACCAGCAGAGTGGGGGGTGGGCAAGAGACCCAGTACTTC.

This rearrangement joins TRBV19 to TRBJ2-5; the match to TRBD2 covers 11 bases. The V gene end was trimmed by 4 bases and the J gene end by 6 bases; junction bases not matched to a gene: 10. Per germline, CDR1 LNHDA and CDR2 SQIVND (reference sequence). The CDR3 runs to 16 residues. CDR3 sequence: CASSTPGTSGLKTQYF. CDR3 DNA sequence: TGTGCCAGTAGTACCCCCGGGACTAGCGGTTTAAAGACCCAGTACTTC.

CDR3 in DNA: TGTGCCAGTAGGGACAGGGGGGAGTCCTACGAGCAGTACTTC. Translated, it gives CASRDRGESYEQYF. The chain combines TRBV19 with TRBJ2-7, with 10 bases matching TRBD1. Germline CDR1 LNHDA, CDR2 SQIVND (reference sequence). The CDR3 extends over 14 amino acids. V dropped 6 bases and J dropped 1; count of bases not matched to a gene: 3.

This sequence joins TRBV6-1 and TRBJ1-1; 7 bases are a match to TRBD1. V lost 7 bases and J lost 1; bases outside the gene matches: 9. CDR1 and CDR2 from the germline V gene are MNHNS and SASEGT. CDR3 size: 15 residues. CDR3 nucleotide sequence: TGTGCCAGCACTCAGGGGGGTTTTACGAACACTGAAGCTTTCTTT. Its translation: CASTQGGFTNTEAFF.

The chain uses TRBV7-2 and TRBJ2-5; 10 nucleotides match TRBD2. The CDR3 length is 15 residues. After removal of 6 bases from V and 7 bases from J, the junction contained 11 bases not matched to a gene. CDR1 is SGHTA and CDR2 is FQGNSA in the germline V gene. CDR3 DNA sequence: TGTGCCAGCAGTCGTAGCGGGGGGCCGTCGGGGACCCAGTACTTC. Its protein product is CASSRSGGPSGTQYF.

This rearrangement joins TRBV5-6 to TRBJ2-7, with a weak D call TRBD1 (6 bases). Germline V CDR1 and CDR2: SGHDT, YYEEEE. The CDR3 runs 14 residues. The ends were cut back, 3 bases at V and 5 bases at J, with 15 bases in the middle. CDR3 loop: CASSSLAGVDEQYF. CDR3 DNA: TGTGCCAGCAGCTCCCTGGCAGGGGTGGACGAGCAGTACTTC.

J is TRBJ1-1 and V is TRBV5-4; D call uncertain. Germline V lookup: CDR1 SGHNT, CDR2 YYREEE (reference sequence). V lost 4 bases and J 1 base, leaving 5 bases between the germline ends. The CDR3 sequence is 12 residues long. The CDR3 DNA follows: TGTGCCAGCAGCGTCAAGAACACTGAAGCTTTCTTT. Translating it yields CASSVKNTEAFF.

The chain carries TRBV10-3 and TRBJ2-2; TRBD2 matches at 9 bases. The CDR3 is made up of 16 amino acids. Germline values: CDR1 ENHRY, CDR2 SYGVKD. The J segment lost 2 bases and the V segment lost 7 bases, leaving 8 bases of the junction unmatched. The CDR3 sequence: CAITAVAGVNTGELFF. In DNA, the CDR3 is TGTGCCATCACCGCTGTAGCGGGGGTAAACACCGGGGAGCTGTTTTTT.

This chain connects TRBV5-1 to TRBJ1-2; 8 bases fit TRBD1. The CDR3 spans 14 residues. The V and J ends lost 2 bases and 8 bases, in that order; junction bases with no gene match: 8. Germline values: CDR1 SGHRS, CDR2 YFSETQ. CDR3: CASSFRDRSRGYTF. The CDR3 region has the DNA TGCGCCAGCAGCTTCCGGGACAGGTCAAGAGGCTACACCTTC.

This clone was counted once. This rearrangement joins TRBV18 to TRBJ1-5; D gene ambiguous. V lost 2 bases, J lost 6 bases, and 14 bases lay in between. CDR1 and CDR2 from the germline V gene are KGHSH and LQKENI. This CDR3 region has 15 residues. The CDR3: CASSPFEEGRQPQHF. CDR3 bases: TGTGCCAGCTCACCATTTGAAGAGGGCCGTCAGCCCCAGCATTTT.

The chain couples TRBV30 to TRBJ2-5, with 10 bases identical to TRBD2. J gave up 2 bases and V 7 bases, and 7 bases lay outside the gene matches. Germline-derived CDR1 and CDR2 are GTSNPN and SVGIG (reference sequence). The CDR3 runs to 14 residues. CDR3 nucleotides: TGTGCCTATTCCGGGACTAGCGTACAAGAGACCCAGTACTTC. This encodes CAYSGTSVQETQYF.

The rearrangement joins TRBV6-5 to TRBJ1-2, with a tentative D call TRBD1 (5 bases). Germline CDR1 is MNHEY and CDR2 is SVGAGI. The CDR3 loop spans 15 amino acids. V shed 7 bases and J shed 2 bases, with 17 bases lying between them. The CDR3, as DNA: TGTGCCAGCAAGGGGCCTTGGACGGGAAACTATGGCTACACCTTC. Its translation is CASKGPWTGNYGYTF.

This clone showed up just a few times. The CDR3 DNA reads as TGTGCCAGCAGCTTGGGGCTAGCCTCAGATACGCAGTATTTT. The encoded protein is CASSLGLASDTQYF. The chain recombines TRBV5-6 with TRBJ2-3, with a tentative D call TRBD2 (5 bases). Germline V lookup: CDR1 SGHDT, CDR2 YYEEEE. CDR3 length: 14 amino acids. Trimming shortened V by 0 bases and J by 4 bases, and 9 bases separated the two germline ends.

The gene calls are TRBV6-6 and TRBJ1-6; TRBD1 matches 11 bases. The germline V gene has CDR1 MNHNY and CDR2 SVGAGI (reference sequence). V lost 6 bases and J lost 8; bases outside the gene matches: 6. This CDR3 is 15 amino acids long. CDR3 amino acids: CASSSGQGADSPLHF. CDR3 nucleotides: TGTGCCAGCAGCTCCGGACAGGGGGCCGATTCACCCCTCCACTTT.

The CDR3 DNA reads as TGCGCCAGCAGCTTGCAGGGGCCGAACACTGAAGCTTTCTTT. Translation: CASSLQGPNTEAFF. This rearrangement joins TRBV5-1 to TRBJ1-1; a weak D match, TRBD1 (6 bases). CDR1 and CDR2 from the germline V gene are SGHRS and YFSETQ. This CDR3 has 14 residues. Trimming stripped 1 base from V and 1 base from J, with 8 bases between.

The rearrangement joins TRBV10-3 to TRBJ1-2; the D gene is possibly TRBD1 (6 bases). The germline CDR1 and CDR2 sequences are ENHRY and SYGVKD. The CDR3 runs to 16 residues. The V end was cut by 2 bases, the J end by 5 bases, with 18 bases between. The CDR3 DNA is TGTGCCATCAGTGAGGGCCAAACAGGGACCTGGTATGGCTACACCTTC. This translates into CAISEGQTGTWYGYTF.